A selection of T cell receptor beta chains follows, all from one sample in a study of blood T cell repertoires in COVID-19. Measured with immunoSEQ multiplex PCR; TCRdb has only the in-frame clones, and not every one. Of over 200,000 clones detected, 75% to 90% appear once; the ten largest clones hold more than 25%. The sequenced material came from peripheral blood. The receptors derive from a man aged 40-55 years with acute or convalescent COVID-19. Each CDR3 is given with its conserved first and last residue. D genes are given only for firm matches. A row's size may be missing; if present it is once, few, many or a size class.

TRBJ1-1 | TRBV7-9 | . | . | CASSSTPNTEAFF | TGTGCCAGCAGTTCGACACCTAACACTGAAGCTTTCTTT
TRBJ1-3 | TRBV27 | once | . | CASSPRSAGSSGNTIYF | TGTGCCAGCAGCCCCCGGTCGGCAGGCTCCTCTGGAAACACCATATATTTT
TRBJ1-2 | TRBV2 | once | TRBD1 | CASSLTGGARGYTF | TGTGCCAGCAGTCTCACAGGGGGCGCGAGGGGCTACACCTTC
TRBJ2-3 | TRBV5-6 | . | . | CASSPPGQVTDTQYF | TGTGCCAGCAGCCCGCCGGGACAAGTCACAGATACGCAGTATTTT
TRBJ2-3 | TRBV4-3 | once | TRBD1 | CASSQETGQSFTDTQYF | TGCGCCAGCAGCCAAGAGACGGGACAGTCCTTCACAGATACGCAGTATTTT
TRBJ2-3 | TRBV25-1 | . | . | CASSEQGLDTQYF | TGTGCCAGCAGTGAACAGGGGTTGGATACGCAGTATTTT
TRBJ1-5 | TRBV3-1/TRBV3-2 | once | . | CASSPSDYQPQHF | TGTGCCAGCAGCCCCTCGGACTATCAGCCCCAGCATTTT
TRBJ1-3 | TRBV7-9 | few | . | CASSGREERPGNTIYF | TGTGCCAGCAGCGGCCGGGAGGAGAGACCTGGAAACACCATATATTTT
TRBJ1-5 | TRBV7-9 | many | TRBD1 | CASSPQGAGNQPQHF | TGTGCCAGCAGCCCACAGGGGGCGGGCAATCAGCCCCAGCATTTT
TRBJ2-7 | TRBV10-2 | once | TRBD2 | CASQLAGGPHEQYF | TGCGCCAGCCAGCTAGCGGGAGGGCCCCACGAGCAGTACTTC
TRBJ2-3 | TRBV7-8 | . | TRBD2 | CASSQGLASDTQYF | TGTGCCAGCAGCCAGGGACTAGCGAGCGATACGCAGTATTTT
TRBJ2-7 | TRBV5-6 | . | . | CASSPDTDSYEQYF | TGTGCCAGCAGCCCCGACACGGATTCCTACGAGCAGTACTTC
TRBJ2-7 | TRBV3-1/TRBV3-2 | . | TRBD2 | CASSQFAGAYEQYF | TGTGCCAGCAGCCAATTCGCGGGAGCTTACGAGCAGTACTTC
TRBJ1-3 | TRBV25-1 | . | . | CASQAPGNTIYF | TGTGCCAGCCAAGCGCCCGGAAACACCATATATTTT
TRBJ2-2 | TRBV4-1 | . | TRBD1 | CANSQERQGSVTGELFF | TGCGCCAACAGCCAAGAACGACAGGGAAGTGTCACCGGGGAGCTGTTTTTT
TRBJ2-1 | TRBV4-3 | . | TRBD2 | CASSQDYGLAGDFDEQFF | TGCGCCAGCAGCCAAGATTACGGGCTAGCGGGAGACTTCGATGAGCAGTTCTTC
TRBJ1-1 | TRBV18 | . | . | CASSPQRDTEAFF | TGTGCCAGCTCACCACAGAGAGACACTGAAGCTTTCTTT
TRBJ2-2 | TRBV19 | once | . | CASSTQTRRSANTGELFF | TGTGCCAGTAGTACGCAAACTCGGAGGTCGGCGAACACCGGGGAGCTGTTTTTT
TRBJ2-3 | TRBV20-1 | . | TRBD2 | CSASPAGGTDTQYF | TGCAGTGCTAGTCCAGCGGGAGGAACAGATACGCAGTATTTT
TRBJ2-5 | TRBV24-1 | . | TRBD2 | CATSASPGLAGGETQYF | TGTGCCACCAGTGCCTCCCCGGGACTAGCGGGAGGAGAGACCCAGTACTTC
TRBJ1-1 | TRBV5-1 | . | . | CASSTVQRNTEAFF | TGCGCCAGCAGCACCGTACAGAGGAACACTGAAGCTTTCTTT
TRBJ1-1 | TRBV5-6 | . | . | CASSLGQDTEAFF | TGTGCCAGCAGCTTGGGGCAGGACACTGAAGCTTTCTTT
TRBJ2-7 | TRBV5-1 | few | TRBD1 | CASSLAGTGELYEQYF | TGCGCCAGCAGCTTGGCCGGGACAGGGGAACTCTACGAGCAGTACTTC
TRBJ1-1 | TRBV28 | . | . | CASSLGGALIAFF | TGTGCCAGCAGTTTAGGGGGGGCCTTAATCGCTTTCTTT
TRBJ1-3 | TRBV14 | few | TRBD1 | CASSQELGQGSGNTIYF | TGTGCCAGCAGCCAAGAACTGGGACAGGGGTCCGGAAACACCATATATTTT
TRBJ2-5 | TRBV24-1 | . | TRBD1 | CATSGGTGAKSQETQYF | TGTGCCACCAGTGGGGGGACAGGGGCTAAGTCCCAAGAGACCCAGTACTTC
TRBJ2-7 | TRBV5-1 | . | . | CASRRGSTSEQYF | TGCGCCAGCAGGCGTGGATCAACTAGTGAGCAGTACTTC
TRBJ2-1 | TRBV7-2 | once | TRBD2 | CASRGRGGQSYNEQFF | TGTGCCAGCAGGGGGAGGGGCGGGCAATCCTACAATGAGCAGTTCTTC
TRBJ1-1 | TRBV10-3 | . | TRBD1 | CAIRDPQGGLMAFF | TGTGCCATCCGGGATCCACAGGGGGGCTTGATGGCTTTCTTT